This is a list of T cell receptor beta chains from one sample in a study of blood T cell repertoires in COVID-19. Using immunoSEQ multiplex PCR, the repertoire was profiled, and TCRdb retains in-frame clones only, with some absent. Here the sample spans roughly 65,000 clones, about 81% being singletons. The material sequenced was peripheral blood. These receptors were taken from a man older than 75 with acute or convalescent COVID-19. CDR3s include the opening cysteine and the closing phenylalanine or tryptophan. The D gene is left open where the match is weak. The size entry is marked missing in some rows and otherwise reads once, few, many or a size class.

d_call	v_call	clone_size	j_call	cdr3_aa	cdr3_nt
TRBD1	TRBV7-2	.	TRBJ1-2	CASSLEKGAGYGYTF	TGTGCCAGCAGCTTAGAAAAGGGGGCCGGCTATGGCTACACCTTC
TRBD1	TRBV5-1	.	TRBJ2-7	CASSDRDEQYF	TGCGCCAGCAGTGACAGGGACGAGCAGTACTTC
.	TRBV2	few	TRBJ2-2	CASSAQGMNTGELFF	TGTGCCAGCAGTGCACAGGGAATGAACACCGGGGAGCTGTTTTTT
TRBD1	TRBV19	many	TRBJ2-7	CASSIGQGRYEQYF	TGTGCCAGTAGTATCGGACAGGGGCGCTACGAGCAGTACTTC
TRBD1	TRBV9	.	TRBJ1-1	CASSVVEQGTEAFF	TGTGCCAGCAGCGTAGTGGAACAGGGGACTGAAGCTTTCTTT
TRBD2	TRBV19	.	TRBJ2-3	CASSPTSGRSDTQYF	TGTGCCAGTAGTCCGACTAGCGGGAGGTCAGATACGCAGTATTTT
TRBD1	TRBV6-2/TRBV6-3	once	TRBJ1-2	CASSYRGQDYGYTF	TGTGCCAGCAGTTACAGGGGGCAAGACTATGGCTACACCTTC
.	TRBV28	.	TRBJ1-5	CASSLRVRVFNQPQHF	TGTGCCAGCAGTTTGAGAGTCAGGGTGTTTAATCAGCCCCAGCATTTT
.	TRBV9	few	TRBJ1-4	CASSVAYMHEKLFF	TGTGCCAGCAGCGTAGCCTATATGCATGAAAAACTGTTTTTT
TRBD2	TRBV19	.	TRBJ2-1	CASARGTSGRGLSYNEQFF	TGTGCCAGTGCAAGAGGGACTAGCGGGAGGGGGTTATCCTACAATGAGCAGTTCTTC
.	TRBV19	.	TRBJ1-5	CASSIKVPLTGQPQHF	TGTGCCAGTAGTATTAAGGTTCCCCTCACAGGTCAGCCCCAGCATTTT
TRBD2	TRBV7-2	.	TRBJ2-7	CASNLGGGSYEQYF	TGTGCCAGCAACTTGGGGGGGGGTTCCTACGAGCAGTACTTC
TRBD2	TRBV27	.	TRBJ2-7	CASSPGTSGYEQYF	TGTGCCAGCAGTCCGGGGACTAGCGGATACGAGCAGTACTTC
.	TRBV4-3	.	TRBJ2-7	CASSQVGASYYEQYF	TGCGCCAGCAGCCAAGTGGGGGCATCCTACTACGAGCAGTACTTC
.	TRBV13	.	TRBJ1-1	CASALGRRGSANTEAFF	TGTGCCAGCGCATTAGGCCGGAGGGGATCGGCAAACACTGAAGCTTTCTTT
.	TRBV7-6	.	TRBJ2-3	CASSLSGRTDTQYF	TGTGCCAGCAGCTTAAGCGGAAGGACAGATACGCAGTATTTT
TRBD1	TRBV18	.	TRBJ2-7	CASSPTTGKVSYEQYF	TGTGCCAGCTCACCCACGACAGGGAAGGTCTCCTACGAGCAGTACTTC
.	TRBV6-2/TRBV6-3	.	TRBJ1-1	CASSSPVNGVNTEAFF	TGTGCCAGCAGTTCCCCCGTCAACGGAGTGAACACTGAAGCTTTCTTT